This entry lists 17 T cell receptor beta chains sequenced from one sample in a study of Graves' ophthalmopathy and Graves' hyperthyroidism. RNA transcripts served as template for amplifying TCR beta CDR3 sequences. First-round RT-PCR used HTBI primers; second-round multiplex PCR followed. Using its own MiXCR run on the multiplex PCR reads, TCRdb lists one record per CDR3 protein. This repertoire shows roughly 420,000 distinct CDR3 sequences, more than 20% found once; its top ten account for 2.5% to 3%. Sample: peripheral blood. The source is a woman aged 18-29 years with stable Graves' hyperthyroidism.

This clonotype has a count of ten or more. The chain combines TRBV7-8 with TRBJ1-2; TRBD1 is a possible D gene (5 bases). Per germline, CDR1 SGHVS and CDR2 FQNEAQ. The CDR3 runs to 14 residues. The V and J ends lost 2 bases and 3 bases respectively, with 10 bases between them. CDR3 DNA: TGTGCCAGCAGCTTAATAGGGGCCCACTATGGCTACACCTTC. The encoded protein is CASSLIGAHYGYTF.

This clonotype appeared a few times. The genes are TRBV3-1 and TRBJ2-4, with 11 nucleotides matching TRBD2. Trimming cost V 4 bases and J 0 bases; bases outside gene matches: 2. Germline CDR1 reads LGHDT; CDR2 reads YNNKEL (reference sequence). This CDR3 comprises 16 residues. This CDR3 is CASSPGLAGAKNIQYF. DNA for the CDR3: TGTGCCAGCAGCCCTGGACTAGCGGGAGCCAAAAACATTCAGTACTTC.

This clonotype came up a few times. The rearrangement links TRBV10-3 to TRBJ2-5, with a possible D match to TRBD1 (5 bases). The CDR3 has 15 residues. Between the trimmed V and J ends, which lost 0 bases and 0 bases, there was a span of 8 bases. CDR1 is ENHRY and CDR2 is SYGVKD in the germline V gene. The CDR3 DNA sequence: TGTGCCATCAGTGAGTCGAACAGGTACCAAGAGACCCAGTACTTC. It is translated as CAISESNRYQETQYF.

This clonotype has a count of ten or more. The chain couples TRBV12-3 or TRBV12-4 to TRBJ1-2; a weak D match, TRBD1 (5 bases). Trimming pared 4 bases from V and 4 bases from J, leaving 7 bases between. The CDR3 runs 12 residues. Here the CDR3 reads CASSYGAYGYTF. In DNA, the CDR3 is TGTGCCAGCAGTTATGGGGCCTATGGCTACACCTTC.

This clonotype was observed at least ten times. This chain connects TRBV7-2 to TRBJ1-2; 9 bases align to TRBD1. The V gene end was trimmed by 6 bases and the J gene end by 4 bases; junction bases not matched to a gene: 6. The length of the CDR3 is 14 residues. The V gene's germline CDR1 is SGHTA and CDR2 FQGNSA. The CDR3 coding sequence is TGTGCCAGCAGTGGGGACAGGGCTGGCTATGGCTACACCTTC. Protein product: CASSGDRAGYGYTF.

This clonotype was seen many times. Here the CDR3 reads CASRQLTGELFF. CDR3 nucleotides: TGTGCCAGCAGACAACTCACCGGGGAGCTGTTTTTT. The chain couples TRBV28 to TRBJ2-2; no clear D gene. Germline assignment: CDR1 MDHEN and CDR2 SYDVKM. This CDR3 region has 12 residues. V lost 6 bases and J 4 bases, leaving 6 bases between the germline ends.

Ten or more counts support this clonotype. The V gene is TRBV6-4, the J gene TRBJ2-2; maybe TRBD2 (5 bases). The germline V and J ends were trimmed by 5 bases and 1 base, with 17 bases remaining between them. CDR3 length: 17 amino acids. Per the germline V gene, CDR1 is MRHNA and CDR2 is SNTAGT. The DNA of the CDR3 is TGTGCCAGCAGTAGGTTGGTTGGCGGACTGAACACCGGGGAGCTGTTTTTT. This sequence encodes CASSRLVGGLNTGELFF.

The V gene is TRBV7-2, the J gene TRBJ2-7, with TRBD1 matching 7 bases. Trimming at V came to 5 bases and at J to 0 bases, leaving 7 bases not matched to a gene. The V gene's germline CDR1 is SGHTA and CDR2 FQGNSA. CDR3 size: 15 residues. CDR3 protein: CASSTRTGHSYEQYF. Here the CDR3 DNA reads TGTGCCAGCAGCACACGGACAGGTCACTCCTACGAGCAGTACTTC.

In this sample, this clonotype turned up many times. This sequence joins TRBV4-2 and TRBJ2-5, with D unclear. There are 15 residues in the CDR3. CDR1 is LGHNA, CDR2 YNFKEQ, per germline. The V end was cut by 0 bases, the J end by 2 bases, with 10 bases between. The CDR3 DNA sequence: TGTGCCAGCAGCCAAGATTCACGCGGTCAAGAGACCCAGTACTTC. Encoded protein: CASSQDSRGQETQYF.

This clonotype was seen at least ten times. The V gene is TRBV28, the J gene TRBJ1-5; D is undetermined. The V and J ends lost 2 bases and 0 bases respectively, with 8 bases between them. The length of the CDR3 is 15 residues. The germline V gene has CDR1 MDHEN and CDR2 SYDVKM. The CDR3 here is CASSLGPRSNQPQHF. The CDR3 region has the DNA TGTGCCAGCAGTTTAGGGCCGCGTAGCAATCAGCCCCAGCATTTT.

The chain recombines TRBV27 with TRBJ1-2, with 7 bases aligning to TRBD1. From germline, CDR1 is MNHEY and CDR2 SMNVEV (reference sequence). V lost 3 bases and J lost 4; bases outside the gene matches: 8. The CDR3 has 15 residues. CDR3 protein: CASSLGGQPVYGYTF. The CDR3 DNA reads TGTGCCAGCAGTTTGGGGGGACAGCCAGTCTATGGCTACACCTTC.

This clonotype was seen ten or more times. Germline and junction disagree at one end, which may indicate a read error. V gene TRBV7-2 combines with J gene TRBJ2-5; D not certain. This CDR3 is 17 amino acids long. Germline assignment: CDR1 SGHTA and CDR2 FQGNSA. The CDR3 sequence is CASSIARTPIERETQYF. The DNA of the CDR3 is TGTGCCAGCAGCATAGCTCGGACCCCTATTGAACGGGAGACCCAGTACTTC.

This clonotype was detected ten times or more. The chain has TRBV5-8 and TRBJ2-7; D gene ambiguous. V was cut by 2 bases and J by 2 bases, with 8 bases left in between. The CDR3 is made up of 13 amino acids. Germline V CDR1 and CDR2: SGHTS, YDEGEE. The CDR3 sequence is CASSFDSPYEQYF. The CDR3 DNA reads as TGTGCCAGCAGCTTTGACTCCCCCTACGAGCAGTACTTC.

This clonotype was recorded many times. The chain employs TRBV28 and TRBJ2-4; 9 bases match TRBD1. The CDR3 runs to 20 residues. V lost 5 bases and J lost 0; bases outside the gene matches: 17. The germline V gene has CDR1 MDHEN and CDR2 SYDVKM. DNA for the CDR3: TGTGCCAGCAGTCCCCATGACAGGGGGGGGGCTCAGTTAGCCAAAAACATTCAGTACTTC. It codes for CASSPHDRGGAQLAKNIQYF.

This clonotype has just a few counts. This sequence may be a read error, since a much larger clone differs from it by one base. V usage is TRBV4-1 and J usage is TRBJ2-7; the match to TRBD2 covers 7 bases. V shed 1 base and J 8 bases; nucleotides not matched to a gene: 5. Per germline, CDR1 MGHRA and CDR2 YSYEKL. CDR3 length equals 13 residues. The CDR3 coding sequence is TGCGCCAGCAGCCAAGGAGGGAGGGCTAAGCAGTACTTC. Its protein is CASSQGGRAKQYF.

This clonotype was found a few times. The chain employs TRBV12-3 or TRBV12-4 and TRBJ1-3, with 8 bases aligning to TRBD1. CDR3 length equals 16 residues. V gave up 5 bases and J gave up 3 bases; unmatched junction bases: 9. The chain's CDR3 is CASSRRTGSIGNTIYF. The CDR3 region has the DNA TGTGCCAGCAGTCGACGGACAGGGTCGATTGGAAACACCATATATTTT.

This clonotype was counted many times. The V and J genes are TRBV28 and TRBJ2-7; 13 nucleotides line up with TRBD2. The CDR3 is made up of 14 amino acids. In germline, CDR1 is MDHEN, CDR2 SYDVKM. V trimming: 8 bases; J trimming: 6 bases; junction bases outside the gene matches: 7. The CDR3 is CASGRTSGRREQYF. CDR3 nucleotide sequence: TGTGCCAGCGGCAGGACTAGCGGGAGACGCGAGCAGTACTTC.